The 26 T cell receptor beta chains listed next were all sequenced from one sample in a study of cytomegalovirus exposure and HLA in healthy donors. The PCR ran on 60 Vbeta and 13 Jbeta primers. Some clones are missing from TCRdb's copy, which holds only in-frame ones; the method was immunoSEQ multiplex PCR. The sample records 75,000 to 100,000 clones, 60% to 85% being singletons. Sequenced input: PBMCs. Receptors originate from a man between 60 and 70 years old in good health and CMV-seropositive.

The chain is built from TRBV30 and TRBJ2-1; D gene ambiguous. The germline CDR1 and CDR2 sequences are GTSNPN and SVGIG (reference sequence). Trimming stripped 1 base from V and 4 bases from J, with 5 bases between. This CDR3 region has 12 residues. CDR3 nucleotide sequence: TGTGCCTGGAGTGCTTCGTACAATGAGCAGTTCTTC. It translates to CAWSASYNEQFF. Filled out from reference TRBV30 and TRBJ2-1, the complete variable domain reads SQTIHQWPATLVQPVGSPLSLECTVEGTSNPNLYWYRQAAGRGLQLLFYSVGIGQISSEVPQNLSASRPQDRQFILSSKKLLLSDSGFYLCAWSASYNEQFFGPGTRLTVL.

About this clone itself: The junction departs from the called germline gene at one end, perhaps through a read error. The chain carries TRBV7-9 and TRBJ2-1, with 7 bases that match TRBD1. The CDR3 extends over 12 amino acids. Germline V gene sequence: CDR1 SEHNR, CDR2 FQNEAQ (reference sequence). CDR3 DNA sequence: TGTTCCAGCAGCTCCCAGACAGGGGAGCAGTTCTTC. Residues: CSSSSQTGEQFF.

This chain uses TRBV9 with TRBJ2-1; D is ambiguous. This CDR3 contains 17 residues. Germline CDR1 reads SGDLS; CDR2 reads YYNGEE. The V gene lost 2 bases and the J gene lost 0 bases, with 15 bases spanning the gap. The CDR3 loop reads CASSVVIAKSSYNEQFF. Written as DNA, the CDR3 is TGTGCCAGCAGCGTGGTCATTGCCAAGAGCTCCTACAATGAGCAGTTCTTC.

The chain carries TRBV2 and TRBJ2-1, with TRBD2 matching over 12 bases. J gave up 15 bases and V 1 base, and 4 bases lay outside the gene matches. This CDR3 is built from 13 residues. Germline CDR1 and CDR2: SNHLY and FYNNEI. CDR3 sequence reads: CASSEGLAGALFF. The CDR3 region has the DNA TGTGCCAGCAGTGAAGGACTAGCGGGGGCACTGTTCTTC.

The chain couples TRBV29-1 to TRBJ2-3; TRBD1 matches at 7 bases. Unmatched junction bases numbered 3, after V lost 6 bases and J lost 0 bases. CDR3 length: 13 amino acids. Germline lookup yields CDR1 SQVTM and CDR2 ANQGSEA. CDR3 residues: CSVMGQSTDTQYF. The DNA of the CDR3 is TGCAGCGTCATGGGACAGAGCACAGATACGCAGTATTTT.

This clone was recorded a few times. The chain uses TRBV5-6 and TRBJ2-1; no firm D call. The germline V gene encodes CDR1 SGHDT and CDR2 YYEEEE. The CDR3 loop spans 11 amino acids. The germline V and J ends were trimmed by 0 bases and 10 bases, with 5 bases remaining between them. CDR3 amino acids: CASSLEQEQFF. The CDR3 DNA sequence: TGTGCCAGCAGCTTGGAACAGGAGCAGTTCTTC.

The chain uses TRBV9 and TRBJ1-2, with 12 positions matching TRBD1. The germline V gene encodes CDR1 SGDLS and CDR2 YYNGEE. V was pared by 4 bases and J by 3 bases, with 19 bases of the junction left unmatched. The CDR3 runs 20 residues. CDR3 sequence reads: CASSTPRISAGTGGYYGYTF. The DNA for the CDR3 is TGTGCCAGCAGCACCCCTCGGATTTCGGCGGGGACAGGGGGCTACTATGGCTACACCTTC.

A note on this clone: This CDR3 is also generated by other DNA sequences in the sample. The CDR3 spells CASSLGGGGQPQHF. The CDR3 DNA follows: TGCGCCAGCAGCTTGGGAGGGGGCGGGCAGCCCCAGCATTTT. The chain uses TRBV5-1 and TRBJ1-5, with 7 bases fitting TRBD1. Unmatched junction bases numbered 4, after V lost 0 bases and J lost 7 bases. The germline V gene has CDR1 SGHRS and CDR2 YFSETQ. The CDR3 runs to 14 residues.

The CDR3 sequence is CASSPSIGQGFRGYTF. The CDR3 region has the DNA TGTGCCAGCAGCCCCAGCATAGGACAGGGTTTTCGTGGCTACACCTTC. The chain uses TRBV9 and TRBJ1-2; TRBD1 agrees at 8 bases. CDR1 is SGDLS, CDR2 YYNGEE, per germline. This CDR3 region has 16 residues. The trim removed 4 bases at V and 7 bases at J, leaving 15 bases unmatched.

This CDR3 is CASQGDTDTQYF. DNA of the CDR3: TGTGCCAGCCAAGGGGATACAGATACGCAGTATTTT. V and J are TRBV9 and TRBJ2-3, with TRBD1 as a possible D gene (5 bases). The CDR3 runs to 12 residues. Germline CDR1 is SGDLS and CDR2 is YYNGEE. V dropped 7 bases and J dropped 3 bases, with 9 bases sitting between them.

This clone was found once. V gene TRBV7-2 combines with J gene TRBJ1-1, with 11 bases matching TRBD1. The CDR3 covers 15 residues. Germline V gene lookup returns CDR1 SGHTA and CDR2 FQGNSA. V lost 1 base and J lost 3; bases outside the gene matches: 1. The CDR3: CASSLGTGGYTEAFF. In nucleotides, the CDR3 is TGTGCCAGCAGCTTAGGGACAGGGGGCTACACTGAAGCTTTCTTT.

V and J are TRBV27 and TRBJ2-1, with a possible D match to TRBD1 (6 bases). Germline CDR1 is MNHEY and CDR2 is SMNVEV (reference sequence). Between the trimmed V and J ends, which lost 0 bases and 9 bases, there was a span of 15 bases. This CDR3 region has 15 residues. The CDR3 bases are TGTGCCAGCAGTTTATCACATGTATCAGGGGTTGAGCAGTTCTTC. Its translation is CASSLSHVSGVEQFF.

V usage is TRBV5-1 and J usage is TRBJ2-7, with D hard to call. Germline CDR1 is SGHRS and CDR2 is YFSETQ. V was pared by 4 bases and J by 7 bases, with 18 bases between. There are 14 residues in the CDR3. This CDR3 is CASSPPSQPREQYF. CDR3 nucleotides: TGCGCCAGCAGCCCCCCGTCGCAGCCCAGGGAGCAGTACTTC.

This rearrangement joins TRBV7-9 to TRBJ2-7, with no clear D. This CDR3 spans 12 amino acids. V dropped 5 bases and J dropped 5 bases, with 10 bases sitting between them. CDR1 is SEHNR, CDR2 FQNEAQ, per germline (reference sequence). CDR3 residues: CASSLGRDEQYF. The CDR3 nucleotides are TGTGCCAGCAGCCTAGGACGGGACGAGCAGTACTTC.

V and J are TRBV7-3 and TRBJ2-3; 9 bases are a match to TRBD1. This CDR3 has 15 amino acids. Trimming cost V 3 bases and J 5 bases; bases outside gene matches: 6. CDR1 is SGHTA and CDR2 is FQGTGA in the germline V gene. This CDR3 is CASSLGQGRGDTQYF. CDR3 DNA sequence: TGTGCCAGCAGCTTGGGACAGGGTCGGGGAGATACGCAGTATTTT. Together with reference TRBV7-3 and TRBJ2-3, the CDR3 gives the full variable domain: GAGVSQTPSNKVTEKGKYVELRCDPISGHTALYWYRQSLGQGPEFLIYFQGTGAADDSGLPNDRFFAVRPEGSVSTLKIQRTERGDSAVYLCASSLGQGRGDTQYFGPGTRLTVL.

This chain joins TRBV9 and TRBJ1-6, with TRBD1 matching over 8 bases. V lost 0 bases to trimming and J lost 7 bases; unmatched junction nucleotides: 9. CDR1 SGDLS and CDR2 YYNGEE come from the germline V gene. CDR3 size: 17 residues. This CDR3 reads CASSVATDRGLNSPLHF. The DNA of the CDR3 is TGTGCCAGCAGCGTAGCTACTGACAGGGGTTTGAATTCACCCCTCCACTTT. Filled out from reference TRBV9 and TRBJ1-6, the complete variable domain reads DSGVTQTPKHLITATGQRVTLRCSPRSGDLSVYWYQQSLDQGLQFLIQYYNGEERAKGNILERFSAQQFPDLHSELNLSSLELGDSALYFCASSVATDRGLNSPLHFGNGTRLTVT.

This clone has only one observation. CDR3 protein: CSALAGGTDTQYF. CDR3 bases: TGCAGCGCCCTAGCGGGGGGCACAGATACGCAGTATTTT. The chain joins TRBV29-1 to TRBJ2-3; 10 bases fit TRBD2. This CDR3 has 13 amino acids. In germline, CDR1 is SQVTM, CDR2 ANQGSEA. V shed 7 bases and J 1 base; nucleotides not matched to a gene: 2.

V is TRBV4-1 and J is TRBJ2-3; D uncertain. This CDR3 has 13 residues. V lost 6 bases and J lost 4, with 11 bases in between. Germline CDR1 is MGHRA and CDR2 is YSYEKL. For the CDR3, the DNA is TGCGCCAGCAGGGCATCGAATTCAGATACGCAGTATTTT. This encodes CASRASNSDTQYF.

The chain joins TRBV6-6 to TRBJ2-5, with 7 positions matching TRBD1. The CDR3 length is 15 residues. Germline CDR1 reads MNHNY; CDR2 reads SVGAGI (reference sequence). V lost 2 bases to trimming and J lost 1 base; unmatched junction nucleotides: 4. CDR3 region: CASSYPTGLQETQYF. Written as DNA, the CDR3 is TGTGCCAGCAGTTACCCGACAGGGCTCCAAGAGACCCAGTACTTC.

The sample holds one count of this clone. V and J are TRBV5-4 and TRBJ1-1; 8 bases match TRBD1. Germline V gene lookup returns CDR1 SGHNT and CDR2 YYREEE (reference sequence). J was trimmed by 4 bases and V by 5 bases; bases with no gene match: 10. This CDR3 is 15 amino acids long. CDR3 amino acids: CASSSRTGSPTEAFF. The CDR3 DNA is TGTGCCAGCAGTTCCCGGACAGGGAGTCCCACTGAAGCTTTCTTT. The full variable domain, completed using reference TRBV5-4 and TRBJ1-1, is ETGVTQSPTHLIKTRGQQVTLRCSSQSGHNTVSWYQQALGQGPQFIFQYYREEENGRGNFPPRFSGLQFPNYSSELNVNALELDDSALYLCASSSRTGSPTEAFFGQGTRLTVV.

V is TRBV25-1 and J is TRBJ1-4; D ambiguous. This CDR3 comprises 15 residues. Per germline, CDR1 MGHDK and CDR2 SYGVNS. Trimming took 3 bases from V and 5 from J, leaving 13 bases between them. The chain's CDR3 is CASSERGIPNEKLFF. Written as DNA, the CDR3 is TGTGCCAGCAGTGAGCGCGGCATTCCAAATGAAAAACTGTTTTTT.

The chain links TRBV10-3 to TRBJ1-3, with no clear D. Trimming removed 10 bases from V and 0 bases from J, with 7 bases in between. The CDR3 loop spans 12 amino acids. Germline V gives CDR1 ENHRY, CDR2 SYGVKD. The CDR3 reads CASRDSGNTIYF. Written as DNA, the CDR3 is TGTGCCAGCCGGGACTCTGGAAACACCATATATTTT.

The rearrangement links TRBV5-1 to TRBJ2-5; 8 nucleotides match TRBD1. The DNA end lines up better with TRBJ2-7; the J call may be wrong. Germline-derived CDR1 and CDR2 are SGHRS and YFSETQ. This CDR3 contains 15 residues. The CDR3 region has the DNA TGCGCCAGCAGCTCGCCGACAGGGGAATACCACGAGCAGTACTTC. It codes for CASSSPTGEYHEQYF.

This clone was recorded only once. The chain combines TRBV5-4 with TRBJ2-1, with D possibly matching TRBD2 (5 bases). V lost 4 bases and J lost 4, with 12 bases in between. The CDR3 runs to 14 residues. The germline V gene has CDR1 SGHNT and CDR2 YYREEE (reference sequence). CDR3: CASSPSSGYNEQFF. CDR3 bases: TGTGCCAGCAGCCCGAGTTCGGGGTACAATGAGCAGTTCTTC.

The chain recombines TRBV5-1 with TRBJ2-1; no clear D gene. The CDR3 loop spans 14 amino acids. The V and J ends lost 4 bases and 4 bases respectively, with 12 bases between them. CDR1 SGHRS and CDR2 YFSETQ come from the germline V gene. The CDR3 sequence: CASSREASYNEQFF. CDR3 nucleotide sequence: TGCGCCAGCAGCCGCGAGGCCTCATACAATGAGCAGTTCTTC. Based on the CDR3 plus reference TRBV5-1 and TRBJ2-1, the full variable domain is KAGVTQTPRYLIKTRGQQVTLSCSPISGHRSVSWYQQTPGQGLQFLFEYFSETQRNKGNFPGRFSGRQFSNSRSEMNVSTLELGDSALYLCASSREASYNEQFFGPGTRLTVL.

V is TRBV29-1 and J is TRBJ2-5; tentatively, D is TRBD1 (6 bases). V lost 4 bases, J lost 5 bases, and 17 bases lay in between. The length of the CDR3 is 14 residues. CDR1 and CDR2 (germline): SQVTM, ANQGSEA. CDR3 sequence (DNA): TGCAGCGTTGGAGGGGGTAGGGAGCGGGAGACCCAGTACTTC. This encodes CSVGGGRERETQYF.